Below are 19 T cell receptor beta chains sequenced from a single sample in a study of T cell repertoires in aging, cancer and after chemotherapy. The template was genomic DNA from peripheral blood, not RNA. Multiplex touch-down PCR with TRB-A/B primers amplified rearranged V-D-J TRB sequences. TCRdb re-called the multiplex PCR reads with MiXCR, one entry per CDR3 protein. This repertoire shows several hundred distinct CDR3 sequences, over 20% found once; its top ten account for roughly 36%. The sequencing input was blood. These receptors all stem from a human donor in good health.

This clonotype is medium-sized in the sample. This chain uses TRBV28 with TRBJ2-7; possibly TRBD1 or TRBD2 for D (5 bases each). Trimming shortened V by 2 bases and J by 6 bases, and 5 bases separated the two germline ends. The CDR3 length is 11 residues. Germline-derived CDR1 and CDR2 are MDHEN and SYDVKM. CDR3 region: CASSLGTEQYF. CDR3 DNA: TGTGCCAGCAGTTTAGGGACCGAGCAGTACTTC.

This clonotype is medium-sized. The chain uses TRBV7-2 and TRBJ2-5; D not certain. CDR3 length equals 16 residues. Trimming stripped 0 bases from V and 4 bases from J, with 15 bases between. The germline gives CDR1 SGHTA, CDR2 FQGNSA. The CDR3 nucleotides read TGTGCCAGCAGCTTAGCGTGGCCCCAGTGGCCAGAGACCCAGTACTTC. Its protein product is CASSLAWPQWPETQYF.

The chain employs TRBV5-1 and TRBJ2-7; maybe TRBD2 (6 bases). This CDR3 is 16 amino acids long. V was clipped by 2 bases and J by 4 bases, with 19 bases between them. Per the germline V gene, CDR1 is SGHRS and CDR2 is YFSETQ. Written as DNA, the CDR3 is TGCGCCAGCAGCTTAAAGCAGGGAGGCGGTTTATACGAGCAGTACTTC. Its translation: CASSLKQGGGLYEQYF. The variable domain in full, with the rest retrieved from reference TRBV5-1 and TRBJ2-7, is KAGVTQTPRYLIKTRGQQVTLSCSPISGHRSVSWYQQTPGQGLQFLFEYFSETQRNKGNFPGRFSGRQFSNSRSEMNVSTLELGDSALYLCASSLKQGGGLYEQYFGPGTRLTVT.

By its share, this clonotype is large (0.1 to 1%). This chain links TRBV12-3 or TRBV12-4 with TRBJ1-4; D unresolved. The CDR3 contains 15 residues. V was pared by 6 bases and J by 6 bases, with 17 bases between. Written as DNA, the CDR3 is TGTGCCAGCAGCCAAAAGGACGGCCGGGATGAAAAACTGTTTTTT. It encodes CASSQKDGRDEKLFF.

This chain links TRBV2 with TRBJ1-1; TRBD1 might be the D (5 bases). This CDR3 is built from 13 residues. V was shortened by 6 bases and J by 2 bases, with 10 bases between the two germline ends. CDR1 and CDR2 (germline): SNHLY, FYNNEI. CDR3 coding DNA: TGTGCCAGCAGGGGGGAGCACAACACTGAAGCTTTCTTT. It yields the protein CASRGEHNTEAFF.

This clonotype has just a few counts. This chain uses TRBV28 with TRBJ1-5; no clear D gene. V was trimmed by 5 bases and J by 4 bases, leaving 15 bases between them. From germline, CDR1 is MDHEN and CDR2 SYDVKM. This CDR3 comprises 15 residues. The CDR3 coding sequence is TGTGCCAGCAGTCCCTTCCCGGCGGGTAATCAGCCCCAGCATTTT. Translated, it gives CASSPFPAGNQPQHF. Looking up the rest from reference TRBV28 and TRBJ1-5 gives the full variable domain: DVKVTQSSRYLVKRTGEKVFLECVQDMDHENMFWYRQDPGLGLRLIYFSYDVKMKEKGDIPEGYSVSREKKERFSLILESASTNQTSMYLCASSPFPAGNQPQHFGDGTRLSIL.

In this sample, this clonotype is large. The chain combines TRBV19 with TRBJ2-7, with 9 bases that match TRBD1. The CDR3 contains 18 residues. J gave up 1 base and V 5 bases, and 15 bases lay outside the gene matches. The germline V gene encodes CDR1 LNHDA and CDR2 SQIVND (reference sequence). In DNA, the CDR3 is TGTGCCAGTAGTCGAGAGAGCACAGGGGGCTTCGGGTCCTACGAGCAGTACTTC. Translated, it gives CASSRESTGGFGSYEQYF.

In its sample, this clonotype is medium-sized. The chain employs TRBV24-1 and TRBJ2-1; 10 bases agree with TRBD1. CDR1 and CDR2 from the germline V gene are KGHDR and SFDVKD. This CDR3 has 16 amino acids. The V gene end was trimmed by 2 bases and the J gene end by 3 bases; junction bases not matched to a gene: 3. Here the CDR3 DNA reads TGTGCCACCAGTGATTCCGGGACAGGGGTCTACAATGAGCAGTTCTTC. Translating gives CATSDSGTGVYNEQFF.

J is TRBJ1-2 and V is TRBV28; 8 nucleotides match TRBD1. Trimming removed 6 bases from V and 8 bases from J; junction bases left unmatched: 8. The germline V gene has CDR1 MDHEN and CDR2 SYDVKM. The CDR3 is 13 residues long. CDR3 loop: CASSPGQGTGYTF. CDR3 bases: TGTGCCAGCAGCCCCGGACAGGGCACGGGCTACACCTTC.

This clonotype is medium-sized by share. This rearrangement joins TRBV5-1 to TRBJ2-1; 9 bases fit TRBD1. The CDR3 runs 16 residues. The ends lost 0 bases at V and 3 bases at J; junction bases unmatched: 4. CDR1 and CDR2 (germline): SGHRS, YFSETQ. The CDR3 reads CASSLAGTGFYNEQFF. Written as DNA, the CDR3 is TGCGCCAGCAGCTTGGCCGGGACAGGGTTCTACAATGAGCAGTTCTTC.

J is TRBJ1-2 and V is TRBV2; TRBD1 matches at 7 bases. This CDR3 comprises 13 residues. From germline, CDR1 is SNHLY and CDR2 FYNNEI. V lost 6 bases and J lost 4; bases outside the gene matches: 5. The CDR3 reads CASRSGTVYGYTF. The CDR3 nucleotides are TGTGCCAGCAGGTCCGGGACAGTCTATGGCTACACCTTC.

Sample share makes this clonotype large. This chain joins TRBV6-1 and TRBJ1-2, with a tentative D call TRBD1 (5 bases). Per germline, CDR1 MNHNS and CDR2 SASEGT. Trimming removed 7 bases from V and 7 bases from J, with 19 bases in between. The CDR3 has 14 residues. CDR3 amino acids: CASNLGGRGAGYTF. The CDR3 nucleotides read TGTGCCAGCAACCTGGGAGGGAGGGGTGCTGGCTACACCTTC.

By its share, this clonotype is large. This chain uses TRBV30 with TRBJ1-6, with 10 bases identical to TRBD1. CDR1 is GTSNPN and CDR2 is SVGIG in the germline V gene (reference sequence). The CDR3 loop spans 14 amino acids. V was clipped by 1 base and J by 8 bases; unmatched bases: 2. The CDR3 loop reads CAWSATGGYSPLHF. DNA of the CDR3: TGTGCCTGGAGTGCGACAGGGGGCTATTCACCCCTCCACTTT.

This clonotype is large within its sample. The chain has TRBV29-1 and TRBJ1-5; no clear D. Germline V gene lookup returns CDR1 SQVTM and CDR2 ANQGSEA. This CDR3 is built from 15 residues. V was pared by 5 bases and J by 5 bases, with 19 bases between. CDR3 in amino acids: CSVNTDSSGDQPQHF. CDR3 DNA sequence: TGCAGCGTTAATACCGATTCATCTGGGGATCAGCCCCAGCATTTT.

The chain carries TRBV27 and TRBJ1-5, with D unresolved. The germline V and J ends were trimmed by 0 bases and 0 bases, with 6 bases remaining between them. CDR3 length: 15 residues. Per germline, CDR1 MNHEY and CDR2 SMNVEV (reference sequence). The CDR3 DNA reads TGTGCCAGCAGTTTATCTACCTTTAGCAATCAGCCCCAGCATTTT. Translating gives CASSLSTFSNQPQHF.

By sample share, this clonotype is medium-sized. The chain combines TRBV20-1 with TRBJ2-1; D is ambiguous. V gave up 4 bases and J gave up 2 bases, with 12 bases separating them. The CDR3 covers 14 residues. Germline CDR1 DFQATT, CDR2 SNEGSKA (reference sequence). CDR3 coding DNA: TGCAGTGCTATGAGACCGAATACCTACAATGAGCAGTTCTTC. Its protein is CSAMRPNTYNEQFF.

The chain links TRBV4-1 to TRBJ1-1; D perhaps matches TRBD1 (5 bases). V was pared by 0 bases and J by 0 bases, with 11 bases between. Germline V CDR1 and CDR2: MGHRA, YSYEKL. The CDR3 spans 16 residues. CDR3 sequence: CASSQEPGRMNTEAFF. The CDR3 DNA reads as TGCGCCAGCAGCCAAGAACCGGGACGGATGAACACTGAAGCTTTCTTT.

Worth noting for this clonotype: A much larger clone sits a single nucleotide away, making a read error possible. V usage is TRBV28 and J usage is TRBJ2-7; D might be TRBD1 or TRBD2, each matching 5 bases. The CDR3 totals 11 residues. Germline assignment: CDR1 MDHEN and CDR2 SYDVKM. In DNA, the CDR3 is TGTGCCAGCAGTTTAGGGACCGAGCAGAACTTC. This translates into CASSLGTEQNF.

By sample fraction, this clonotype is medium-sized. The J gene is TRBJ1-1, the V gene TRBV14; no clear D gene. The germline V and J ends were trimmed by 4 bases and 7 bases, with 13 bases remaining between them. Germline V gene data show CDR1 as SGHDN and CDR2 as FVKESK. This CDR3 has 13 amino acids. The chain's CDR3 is CASSLRATNEAFF. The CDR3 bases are TGTGCCAGCAGCCTTAGGGCAACAAATGAAGCTTTCTTT.